This T cell receptor beta chain emerged from a study of CD8+CD57+ T cells in acquired aplastic anemia. On the study more broadly: On average, sorted CD4+ and CD8+ cells gave approximately 3.1 ug of DNA.

TCR beta VDJ and CDR3 profiling used genomic DNA as template. Each CDR3 protein is one row after TCRdb ran MiXCR on the reads. The sample has about 180,000 distinct CDR3 sequences, 55% to 65% seen once. This clonotype appeared many times. The antigen remains unidentified. CDR3 size: 15 residues. Germline V gives CDR1 MGHRA, CDR2 YSYEKL. V lost 0 bases to trimming and J lost 6 bases, with 12 bases between them. The authors sequenced patients whose flow cytometry had shown CD8+CD57+ cell expansion. Points from the study as a whole: Overlapping CD8+ CDR3 repertoires of patients and controls contained about 27 shared sequences.

This sequence joins TRBV4-1 and TRBJ1-5; maybe TRBD1 (5 bases). The sequencing input was sorted CD4+, CD8+, or CD8+CD57+ T cells (not recorded which) from PBMCs. The TCR originated in a human donor with aplastic anemia. The CDR3 DNA is TGCGCCAGCAGCCAAGATGCGGGGCAGGGTCAGCCCCAGCATTTT. It encodes CASSQDAGQGQPQHF.